This T cell receptor beta chain was observed in a study of blood T cell repertoires in COVID-19 (dated by TCRdb to 2020 to 2021). For the study in its entirety: The collaborator samples originated in the United States, Italy and Spain and spanned the acute and convalescent phases of COVID-19. The repertoires were released in a freely available public database intended as a resource for research on the immune response to SARS-CoV-2. HLA class I and class II types, where available, came from metadata supplied by the sample provider rather than from assay-based typing. The material from the prospective study consisted of cDNA or gDNA derived from T cells, B-cell-depleted T cells, or PBMCs. A de-identified subject ID, COVID-19 status, age in years and sex were almost always included in the sample metadata. Deeply sampled blood TCRbeta repertoires from subjects exposed to, actively infected with, or recovered from COVID-19 were included in the dataset. The samples were drawn from two sources: the first 160 participants of the ongoing ImmuneRACE study, and over 1,000 subjects contributed by 6 global collaborators. The full study reports these points: How much clinical and demographic metadata was included differed by source and by participant, and the metadata was provided uncurated.

The CDR3 goes from the cysteine to the phenylalanine over 15 residues. Of all the DNA, just the CDR3 is kept, 45 bases in frame from base 1. CDR1 and CDR2 are read off the germline V gene as SGDLS and YYNGEE. Trimming accounts for 2 bases at V and 2 bases at J, while the number of junction bases matched to no gene is 7. As for this clone: Its antigen remains undetermined. No quality values exist for individual bases; no much larger clone is one base distant.

Whole blood was collected in K2EDTA tubes by collaborating institutions according to the institutions' own protocols. Collaborator samples were shipped for TCRbeta analysis as frozen whole blood, isolated PBMCs, or DNA extracted from either sample type. TCRbeta CDR3 regions were amplified from genomic DNA by means of the immunoSEQ Assay, a bias-controlled multiplex PCR. From the authors' description of their analysis: Within the assay, amplification of reference gene primers was used to estimate how many nucleated cells each sample contained. To quantify the absolute abundance of each unique TCRbeta CDR3 rearrangement, sequence reads were collapsed and filtered. For each sample, productive Simpson clonality was calculated by taking the square root of Simpson's diversity index across productive rearrangements. What TCRdb holds here is the immuneACCESS table cut down to in-frame rearrangements. Part of the clones is not present; checked against another copy, under half of the missing clones reflect an unresolved V gene, and the others are unexplained. V and J calls and clone size are given by that table; D and trimming were obtained from the DNA. The sample table records 200,000 or so clones; over 75% of these occur just once. Roughly 5% of the sample is in the top ten clones.

Sequences were obtained from peripheral blood. The V and J genes are TRBV9 and TRBJ2-7, with 7 junctional bases fitting TRBD2. This clonotype was sampled from a human donor in a cohort sampled during active COVID-19. The CDR3 protein is CASSVSERDAYEQYF. The sequenced DNA is TGTGCCAGCAGCGTGTCAGAGCGGGATGCCTACGAGCAGTACTTC.